This entry lists 15 T cell receptor beta chains sequenced from one sample in a study of cytomegalovirus exposure and HLA in healthy donors. PCR was performed using 60 Vbeta and 13 Jbeta primers. TCRdb's table, derived via immunoSEQ multiplex PCR, lists solely in-frame clones and lacks some. Of some 77,000 clones in the sample, about 80% were seen once. Sequenced input: PBMCs. These receptors all come from a man in his fifties in good health and CMV-seropositive.

This rearrangement joins TRBV5-1 to TRBJ2-2; 7 positions match TRBD1. Germline CDR1 reads SGHRS; CDR2 reads YFSETQ. V shed 4 bases and J 6 bases; nucleotides not matched to a gene: 12. There are 16 residues in the CDR3. CDR3 coding DNA: TGCGCCAGCAGCAGGGAAGGTGCAGGGGGTCCCGGGGAGCTGTTTTTT. This sequence encodes CASSREGAGGPGELFF.

The V gene is TRBV29-1, the J gene TRBJ2-7; TRBD2 agrees at 8 bases. The CDR3 has 14 amino acids. J lost 4 bases, V lost 4 bases, and 9 bases had no gene match. Germline V gives CDR1 SQVTM, CDR2 ANQGSEA. The CDR3 DNA reads TGCAGCGTTGTAGGGAGCGGGAGTCTGTACGAGCAGTACTTC. The encoded protein is CSVVGSGSLYEQYF.

The CDR3 region is CAISEPPSSGTNNEQFF. CDR3 nucleotides: TGTGCCATCAGTGAGCCCCCCTCTAGCGGGACGAACAATGAGCAGTTCTTC. The genes are TRBV10-3 and TRBJ2-1, with 9 bases identical to TRBD2. Per the germline V gene, CDR1 is ENHRY and CDR2 is SYGVKD. V was clipped by 2 bases and J by 5 bases; unmatched bases: 10. The CDR3 is 17 residues long.

The rearrangement joins TRBV4-1 to TRBJ2-7; D remains ambiguous. Germline V gene data show CDR1 as MGHRA and CDR2 as YSYEKL. V lost 2 bases, J lost 2 bases, and 7 bases lay in between. The CDR3 contains 13 residues. The CDR3: CASSQQYTYEQYF. CDR3 in DNA: TGCGCCAGCAGCCAACAGTACACCTACGAGCAGTACTTC.

This clone was recorded once. The J gene is TRBJ1-2, the V gene TRBV19; 9 nucleotides match TRBD1. V lost 5 bases and J lost 8; bases outside the gene matches: 6. Germline CDR1 is LNHDA and CDR2 is SQIVND (reference sequence). CDR3 size: 13 residues. The chain's CDR3 is CASSAGTGYGYTF. DNA for the CDR3: TGTGCCAGTAGTGCGGGGACAGGGTACGGCTACACCTTC.

V usage is TRBV9 and J usage is TRBJ2-6; TRBD2 might be the D (7 bases). In germline, CDR1 is SGDLS, CDR2 YYNGEE. This CDR3 is built from 19 residues. The V end was cut by 1 base, the J end by 4 bases, with 21 bases between. In DNA form, the CDR3 reads TGTGCCAGCAGCGTATCCCGGGGGGCCCAAGGTCGAGGGGCCAACGTCCTGACTTTC. Encoded protein: CASSVSRGAQGRGANVLTF.

The chain links TRBV30 to TRBJ2-5, with D tentatively TRBD2 (6 bases). V was shortened by 0 bases and J by 10 bases, with 15 bases between the two germline ends. Germline lookup yields CDR1 GTSNPN and CDR2 SVGIG (reference sequence). There are 13 residues in the CDR3. The DNA for the CDR3 is TGTGCCTGGAGTGTCGGGGGTATCGGGGACCAGTACTTC. This gives the protein CAWSVGGIGDQYF. The full variable domain, in which reference TRBV30 and TRBJ2-5 provide the parts outside the CDR3, is SQTIHQWPATLVQPVGSPLSLECTVEGTSNPNLYWYRQAAGRGLQLLFYSVGIGQISSEVPQNLSASRPQDRQFILSSKKLLLSDSGFYLCAWSVGGIGDQYFGPGTRLLVL.

The chain uses TRBV6-1 and TRBJ2-7; 9 bases align to TRBD1. CDR3 length: 11 residues. Trimming at V came to 4 bases and at J to 12 bases, leaving 4 bases not matched to a gene. Per germline, CDR1 MNHNS and CDR2 SASEGT. The CDR3 DNA follows: TGTGCCAGCAGTGCTGGACAGGGGAGGTACTTC. Protein sequence: CASSAGQGRYF.

The chain is built from TRBV9 and TRBJ1-1; D not certain. V dropped 0 bases and J dropped 4 bases, with 13 bases sitting between them. The CDR3 is 15 residues long. The germline V gene encodes CDR1 SGDLS and CDR2 YYNGEE. The CDR3 sequence: CASSVVALPGTEAFF. As DNA, the CDR3 is TGTGCCAGCAGCGTAGTAGCTCTACCGGGCACTGAAGCTTTCTTT.

The DNA of the CDR3 is TGTGCCAGTAGTAGGGGACAGGGCGTCGAGCAGTACTTC. Translated, it gives CASSRGQGVEQYF. The V call is TRBV19, the J call TRBJ2-7; 9 bases line up with TRBD1. Trimming removed 4 bases from V and 6 bases from J; junction bases left unmatched: 4. Germline CDR1 reads LNHDA; CDR2 reads SQIVND (reference sequence). The CDR3 has 13 residues.

This clone has just one count. This chain links TRBV9 with TRBJ2-3, with TRBD2 identical over 7 bases. Germline CDR1 SGDLS, CDR2 YYNGEE. J lost 7 bases, V lost 1 base, and 9 bases had no gene match. This CDR3 comprises 15 residues. CDR3 in DNA: TGTGCCAGCAGCGTACGGGCGGGAGTCGAAAATACGCAGTATTTT. Residues: CASSVRAGVENTQYF.

This chain links TRBV19 with TRBJ1-1, with a weak D call TRBD1 (5 bases). The CDR3 has 14 residues. Trimming cost V 0 bases and J 6 bases, with 11 bases left between them. From germline, CDR1 is LNHDA and CDR2 SQIVND (reference sequence). DNA of the CDR3: TGTGCCAGTAGTATAGATCTGCAGGGTCCTGAAGCTTTCTTT. The encoded protein is CASSIDLQGPEAFF.

The chain employs TRBV19 and TRBJ2-7, with TRBD2 matching over 7 bases. Trimming at V came to 3 bases and at J to 2 bases, leaving 4 bases not matched to a gene. CDR1 and CDR2 (germline): LNHDA, SQIVND (reference sequence). This CDR3 has 14 residues. CDR3 protein: CASSIRAGAYEQYF. The CDR3, as DNA: TGTGCCAGTAGTATCAGGGCGGGAGCCTACGAGCAGTACTTC.

The chain couples TRBV18 to TRBJ2-5, with D possibly being TRBD1 (5 bases). Trimming removed 6 bases at V and 1 base at J, with 6 bases between. The CDR3 contains 12 residues. The germline gives CDR1 KGHSH, CDR2 LQKENI. CDR3 in amino acids: CASSDTQETQYF. The CDR3 DNA reads as TGTGCCAGCTCGGACACCCAAGAGACCCAGTACTTC.

This clone was seen just once. This chain connects TRBV11-2 to TRBJ2-1; TRBD2 aligns across 12 bases. The junction had 8 bases not matched to a gene; V was cut back by 1 base and J by 10 bases. Germline V gene sequence: CDR1 SGHAT, CDR2 FQNNGV. This CDR3 spans 16 amino acids. The CDR3 protein is CASSLVTSGRPSEQFF. CDR3 coding DNA: TGTGCCAGCAGCTTAGTAACTAGCGGGAGGCCTTCAGAGCAGTTCTTC.